The 2 T cell receptor beta chains below were found in one sample sequenced in a study of identical twins. TCRdb ran MiXCR on the 5' RACE reads and lists one entry per CDR3 protein. The sample has nearly 650,000 distinct CDR3 sequences, around 7.5% seen once. These data also formed part of another study, on yellow fever vaccine responses in identical twins.

The material sequenced was PBMCs. These receptors came from a woman aged 18-30 years in good health.

The chain combines TRBV6-1 with TRBJ1-2; 7 nucleotides agree with TRBD1. CDR1 and CDR2 from the germline V gene are MNHNS and SASEGT. Losses at the gene ends were 6 bases for V and 2 bases for J; bases not matched to a gene: 9. This CDR3 spans 15 amino acids. CDR3 bases: TGTGCCAGCAGATCCCAAGGACAGGCAAACTATGGCTACACCTTC. Encoded protein: CASRSQGQANYGYTF.

This clonotype was observed many times. The rearrangement uses TRBV20-1 and TRBJ1-1; no clear D gene. The CDR3 is made up of 15 amino acids. V lost 3 bases to trimming and J lost 1 base, with 15 bases between them. CDR1 is DFQATT and CDR2 is SNEGSKA in the germline V gene (reference sequence). Here the CDR3 reads CSARSGLGTNTEAFF. The CDR3 region has the DNA TGCAGTGCTAGGTCGGGGTTGGGTACGAACACTGAAGCTTTCTTT.